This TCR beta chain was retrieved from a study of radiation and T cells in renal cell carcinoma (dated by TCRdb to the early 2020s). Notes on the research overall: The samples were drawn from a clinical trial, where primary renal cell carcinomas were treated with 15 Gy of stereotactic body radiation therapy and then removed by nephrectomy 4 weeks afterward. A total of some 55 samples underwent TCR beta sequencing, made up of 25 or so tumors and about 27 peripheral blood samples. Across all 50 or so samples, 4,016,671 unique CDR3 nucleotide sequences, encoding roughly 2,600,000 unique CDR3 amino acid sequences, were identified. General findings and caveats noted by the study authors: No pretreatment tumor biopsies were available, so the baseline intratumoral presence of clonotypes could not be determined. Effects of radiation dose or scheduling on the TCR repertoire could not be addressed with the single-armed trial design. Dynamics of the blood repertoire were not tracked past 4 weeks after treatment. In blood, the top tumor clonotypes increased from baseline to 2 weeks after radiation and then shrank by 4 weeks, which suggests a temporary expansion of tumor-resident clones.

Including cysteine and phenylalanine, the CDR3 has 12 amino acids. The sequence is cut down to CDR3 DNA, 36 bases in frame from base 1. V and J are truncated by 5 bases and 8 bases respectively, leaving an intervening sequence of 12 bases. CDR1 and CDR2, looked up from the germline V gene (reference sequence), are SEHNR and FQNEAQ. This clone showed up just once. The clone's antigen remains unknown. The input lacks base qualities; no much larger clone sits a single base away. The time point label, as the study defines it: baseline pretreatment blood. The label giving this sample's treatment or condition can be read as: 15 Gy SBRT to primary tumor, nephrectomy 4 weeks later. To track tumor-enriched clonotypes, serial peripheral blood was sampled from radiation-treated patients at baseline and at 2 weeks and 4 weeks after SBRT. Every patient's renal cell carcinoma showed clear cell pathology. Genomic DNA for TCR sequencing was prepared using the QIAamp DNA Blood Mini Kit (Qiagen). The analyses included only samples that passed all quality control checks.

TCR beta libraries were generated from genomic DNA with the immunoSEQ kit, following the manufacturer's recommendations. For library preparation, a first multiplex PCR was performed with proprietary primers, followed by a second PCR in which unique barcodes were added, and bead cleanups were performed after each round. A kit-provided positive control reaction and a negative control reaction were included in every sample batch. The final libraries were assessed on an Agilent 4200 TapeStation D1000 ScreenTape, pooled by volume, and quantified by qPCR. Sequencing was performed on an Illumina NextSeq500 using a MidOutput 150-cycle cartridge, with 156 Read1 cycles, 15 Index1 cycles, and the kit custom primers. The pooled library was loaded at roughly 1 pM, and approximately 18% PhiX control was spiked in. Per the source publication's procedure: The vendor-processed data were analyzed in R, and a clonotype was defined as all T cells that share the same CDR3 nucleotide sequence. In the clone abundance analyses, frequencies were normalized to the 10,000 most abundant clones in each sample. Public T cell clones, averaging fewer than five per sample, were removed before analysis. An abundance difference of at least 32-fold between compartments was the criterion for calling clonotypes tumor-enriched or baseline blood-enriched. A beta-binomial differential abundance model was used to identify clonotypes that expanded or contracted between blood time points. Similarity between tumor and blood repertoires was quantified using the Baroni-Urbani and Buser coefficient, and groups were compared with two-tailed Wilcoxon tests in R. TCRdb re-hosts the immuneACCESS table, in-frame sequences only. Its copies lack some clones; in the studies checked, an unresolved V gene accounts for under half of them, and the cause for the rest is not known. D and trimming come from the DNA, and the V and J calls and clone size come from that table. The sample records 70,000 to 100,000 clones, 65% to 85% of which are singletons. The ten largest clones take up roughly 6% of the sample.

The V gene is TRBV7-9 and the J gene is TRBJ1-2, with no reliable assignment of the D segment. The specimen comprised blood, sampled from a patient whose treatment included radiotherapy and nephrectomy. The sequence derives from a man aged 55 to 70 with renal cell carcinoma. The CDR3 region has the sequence CASSLTEEGYTF. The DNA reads TGTGCCAGCAGCCTAACAGAGGAAGGCTACACCTTC.